Listed below are T cell receptor beta chains from one sample, sequenced in a study of Ad26.COV2.S vaccination and SARS-CoV-2 variants. Sequencing used immunoSEQ multiplex PCR; TCRdb keeps in-frame clones, though not all of them. In the table there are 440,000 or so clones, about nine tenths of which are singletons. The sequencing used peripheral blood, collected in a trial of Ad26.COV2.S vaccine versus placebo. The receptors derive from a person between 18 and 60 years old who received the Ad26.COV2.S COVID-19 vaccine or a placebo. CDR3s include the opening cysteine and the closing phenylalanine or tryptophan. The D gene is left open where the match is weak. Expanded clones are given a class, and other clones once, few, many or no size at all.

size	V	J	D	CDR3	DNA
once	TRBV6-1	TRBJ1-2	TRBD1	CASSEVETGVNYGYTF	TGTGCCAGCAGTGAAGTTGAGACAGGGGTGAACTATGGCTACACCTTC
NA	TRBV28	TRBJ2-7	TRBD2	CASSFSSGTYEQYF	TGTGCCAGCAGTTTTTCTAGCGGAACCTACGAGCAGTACTTC
NA	TRBV15	TRBJ1-5	NA	CATSRAGGDQPQHF	TGTGCCACCAGCAGAGCGGGAGGGGATCAGCCCCAGCATTTT
NA	TRBV9	TRBJ2-3	NA	CASSVERAVSTDTQYF	TGTGCCAGCAGCGTAGAGAGAGCGGTAAGCACAGATACGCAGTATTTT
NA	TRBV5-6	TRBJ1-2	NA	CASSLRVLTPSGF	TGTGCCAGCAGCTTAAGGGTGTTAACCCCCTCGGGTTTC
NA	TRBV7-6	TRBJ2-6	NA	CASSPGPNVLTF	TGTGCCAGCAGCCCTGGACCCAACGTCCTGACTTTC
NA	TRBV6-5	TRBJ1-3	TRBD1	CASRADRAGGNTIYF	TGTGCCAGCAGGGCAGACAGGGCGGGTGGAAACACCATATATTTT
NA	TRBV10-2	TRBJ1-5	NA	CASSESSGGNSNQPQHF	TGCGCCAGCAGTGAGAGTTCGGGGGGTAATAGCAATCAGCCCCAGCATTTT
NA	TRBV10-3	TRBJ2-7	NA	CAIMGDGSYEQYF	TGTGCCATCATGGGGGACGGCTCCTACGAGCAGTACTTC
NA	TRBV19	TRBJ1-1	NA	CASSRQEIMNTEAFF	TGTGCCAGTAGTCGACAGGAGATTATGAACACTGAAGCTTTCTTT
NA	TRBV4-3	TRBJ1-6	NA	CASSQDLGGTYNSPLHF	TGCGCCAGCAGCCAAGATTTGGGGGGTACCTATAATTCACCCCTCCACTTT
NA	TRBV28	TRBJ2-7	NA	CASSPRLEQYF	TGTGCCAGCAGTCCTCGACTCGAGCAGTACTTC
NA	TRBV7-8	TRBJ2-5	NA	CASSLRFQETQYF	TGTGCCAGCAGCTTACGGTTCCAAGAGACCCAGTACTTC
few	TRBV18	TRBJ1-6	NA	CATSEYNSPLHF	TGTGCCACCTCTGAGTATAATTCACCCCTCCACTTT
NA	TRBV5-1	TRBJ1-2	NA	CASSTGQYGYTF	TGCGCCAGCAGCACCGGACAGTACGGCTACACCTTC
NA	TRBV28	TRBJ2-6	TRBD1	CASSLYMVSRTGLTSGANVLTF	TGTGCCAGCAGTTTATATATGGTTTCACGGACAGGGTTAACCTCTGGGGCCAACGTCCTGACTTTC
once	TRBV2	TRBJ1-2	NA	CATGDDYYGYTF	TGTGCCACAGGGGACGACTACTATGGCTACACCTTC
NA	TRBV7-2	TRBJ1-1	NA	CASSSGQRNTEAFF	TGTGCCAGCAGCTCGGGGCAGAGGAACACTGAAGCTTTCTTT
NA	TRBV6-6	TRBJ2-7	NA	CASSYRREESYEQYF	TGTGCCAGCAGTTACCGTAGAGAGGAAAGCTACGAGCAGTACTTC
NA	TRBV1	TRBJ2-2	NA	CTSSQDHKVTSGQDGELFF	TGCACCAGCAGCCAAGATCATAAGGTGACTAGCGGGCAGGACGGGGAGCTGTTTTTT
NA	TRBV30	TRBJ2-4	TRBD1	CAWRKQGAGNIQYF	TGTGCCTGGAGAAAACAGGGGGCGGGAAACATTCAGTACTTC
NA	TRBV29-1	TRBJ2-3	TRBD2	CSVAKLAGDADTQYF	TGCAGCGTCGCCAAGCTAGCGGGGGACGCAGATACGCAGTATTTT
NA	TRBV10-2	TRBJ2-1	TRBD2	CASSPSGGSYNEQFF	TGCGCCAGCTCCCCTAGCGGGGGCTCCTACAATGAGCAGTTCTTC
NA	TRBV19	TRBJ1-5	NA	CASSLDTSNQPQHF	TGTGCCAGTAGTTTAGACACTAGCAATCAGCCCCAGCATTTT
NA	TRBV6-5	TRBJ1-2	TRBD1	CASKPGDRVFGGYTF	TGTGCCAGCAAACCCGGGGACAGGGTGTTTGGTGGCTACACCTTC
NA	TRBV11-2	TRBJ2-7	NA	CASSPSYEQYF	TGTGCCAGCAGCCCCTCCTACGAGCAGTACTTC
NA	TRBV27	TRBJ1-6	NA	CASSTGFGSPLHF	TGTGCCAGCAGCACAGGGTTTGGTTCACCCCTCCACTTT
NA	TRBV19	TRBJ1-1	NA	CASSIGLSNTEAFF	TGTGCCAGTAGTATAGGACTCTCGAACACTGAAGCTTTCTTT
once	TRBV25-1	TRBJ1-4	NA	CASSWTAPTNEKLFF	TGTGCCAGCAGTTGGACAGCACCAACTAATGAAAAACTGTTTTTT
NA	TRBV28	TRBJ2-7	TRBD1	CASRHGTVVSYEQYF	TGTGCCAGCAGACACGGGACAGTAGTCTCCTACGAGCAGTACTTC
once	TRBV3-1/TRBV3-2	TRBJ2-4	TRBD2	CASSPCGGELAKNIQYF	TGTGCCAGCAGCCCCTGCGGGGGGGAGCTAGCCAAAAACATTCAGTACTTC
NA	TRBV11-2	TRBJ1-1	TRBD1	CASSLPGGTEAFF	TGTGCCAGCAGCTTACCAGGGGGCACTGAAGCTTTCTTT
once	TRBV4-3	TRBJ2-3	NA	CASSQDLGGADTQYF	TGCGCCAGCAGCCAAGATCTTGGGGGCGCAGATACGCAGTATTTT
NA	TRBV9	TRBJ1-2	NA	CASSVLTDGYTF	TGTGCCAGCAGCGTACTAACGGATGGCTACACCTTC
NA	TRBV5-1	TRBJ1-3	NA	CASSLAGRSGNTIYF	TGCGCCAGCAGCTTGGCCGGGCGCTCTGGAAACACCATATATTTT
NA	TRBV11-2	TRBJ2-7	NA	CASSEVYEQYF	TGTGCCAGCAGCGAAGTCTACGAGCAGTACTTC